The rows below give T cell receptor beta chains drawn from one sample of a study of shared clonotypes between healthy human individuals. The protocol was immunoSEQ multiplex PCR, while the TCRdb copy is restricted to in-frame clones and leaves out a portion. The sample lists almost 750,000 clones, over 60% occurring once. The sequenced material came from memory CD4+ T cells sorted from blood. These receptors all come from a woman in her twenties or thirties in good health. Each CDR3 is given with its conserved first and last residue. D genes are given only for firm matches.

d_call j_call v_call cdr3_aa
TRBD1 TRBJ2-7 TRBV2 CASLRGQSYEQYF
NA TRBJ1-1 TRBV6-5 CASSYYTSGLGTEAFF
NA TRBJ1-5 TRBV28 CASSFFRGGNNQPQHF
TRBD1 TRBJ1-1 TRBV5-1 CASTLLLTGVGTEAFF
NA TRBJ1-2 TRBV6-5 CASSYSGGANYGYTF
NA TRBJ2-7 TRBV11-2 CASSPGTLIYEQYF
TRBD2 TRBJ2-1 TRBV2 CASRDRLSGRLYNEQFF
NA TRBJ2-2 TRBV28 CASNWARANTGELFF
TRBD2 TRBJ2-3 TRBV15 CATSRGTGGRADTQYF
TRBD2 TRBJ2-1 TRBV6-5 CASGGRVIDEQFF
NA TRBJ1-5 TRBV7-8 CASSAGRQTIGNQPQHF
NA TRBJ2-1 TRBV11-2 CASSLAGTRTGDEQFF
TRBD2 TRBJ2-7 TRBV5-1 CASRAQRDYEQYF
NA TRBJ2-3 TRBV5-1 CASSLVLSTDTQYF
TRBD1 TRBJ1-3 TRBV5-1 CASSFLDRGSGNTIYF
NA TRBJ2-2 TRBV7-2 CASSLTTGELFF
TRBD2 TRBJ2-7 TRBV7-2 CASSLYAGAYEQYF
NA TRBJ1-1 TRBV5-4 CASSSMNTEAFF
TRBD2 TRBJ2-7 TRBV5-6 CASSFGAGVPYEQYF
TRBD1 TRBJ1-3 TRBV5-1 CASSLTGGISGNTIYF
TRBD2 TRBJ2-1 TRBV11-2 CASSYRASGIINEQFF
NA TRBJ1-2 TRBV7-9 CASSLALGRGYTF
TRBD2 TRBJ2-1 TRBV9 CASSLRGGGPGLADYNEQFF
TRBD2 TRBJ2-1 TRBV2 CASSQREGYNEQFF
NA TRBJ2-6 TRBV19 CASSTPGITSGANVLTF
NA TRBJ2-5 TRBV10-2 CASSKSQRVETQYF
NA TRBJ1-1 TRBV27 CASRRVGQTGTEAFF
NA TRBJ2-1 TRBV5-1 CASSLVRDHEQFF
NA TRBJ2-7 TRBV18 CASSPPDRTYEQYF
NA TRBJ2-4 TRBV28 CASSLKALGPKNIQYF
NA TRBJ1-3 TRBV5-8 CASSLRQTAGNTIYF
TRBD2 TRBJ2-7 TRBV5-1 CASSPLAGGTYEQYF
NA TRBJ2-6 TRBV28 CASSFTGGANVLTF
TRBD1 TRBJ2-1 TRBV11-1 CASSFGVGQGHNEQFF
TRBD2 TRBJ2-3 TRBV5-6 CASSPRLAVLTDTQYF
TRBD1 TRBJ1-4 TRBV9 CASSPSTGLPEKLFF
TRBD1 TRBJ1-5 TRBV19 CASSTTNRGGLSNQPQHF
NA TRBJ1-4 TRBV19 CASSSHNDEKLFF
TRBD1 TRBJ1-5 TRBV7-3 CASSSGQFPYSNQPQHF
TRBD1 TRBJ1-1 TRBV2 CASSGAGGWNTEAFF
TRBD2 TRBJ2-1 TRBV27 CASSSGTSGRRHEQFF
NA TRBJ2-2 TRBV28 CASSSNSWELFF
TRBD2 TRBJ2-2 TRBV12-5 CASAKTGTSGNPRNTGELFF
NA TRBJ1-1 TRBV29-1 CSVAQSMNTEAFF
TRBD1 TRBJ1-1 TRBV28 CASRDRGKNTEAFF
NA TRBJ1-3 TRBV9 CASSGVSRNTIYF
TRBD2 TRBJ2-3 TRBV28 CASSPIGTSARTDTQYF
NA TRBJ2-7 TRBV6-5 CASSYTPTVPYEQYF
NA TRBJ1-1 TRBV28 CASRLLTSEAFF
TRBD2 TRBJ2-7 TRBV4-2 CASSQDSGSWYEQYF
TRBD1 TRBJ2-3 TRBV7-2 CASDRPSTDTQYF
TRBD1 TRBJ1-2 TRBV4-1 CASSLNRGFNYGYTF
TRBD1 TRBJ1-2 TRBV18 CASSRQGEIGYTF
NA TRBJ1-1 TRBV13 CASSPGLQMLNTEAFF
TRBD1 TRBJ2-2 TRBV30 CAWSGGQLNTGELFF
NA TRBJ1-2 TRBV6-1 CASSEYPSGQVDGYTF